The 29 T cell receptor beta chains below were found in one sample sequenced in a study of circulating tumor DNA in untreated peripheral T-cell lymphoma (dated by TCRdb to the early 2020s). Library method: the immunoSEQ multiplex PCR assay. In TCRdb, the immuneACCESS table is reduced to in-frame sequences with V and J assigned. These tables do not hold every clone; where another copy was compared, an unresolved V gene accounts for under half, and the others remain unexplained. This sample has around 10,000 clones in its table, and about 75% of those were observed once. Of the sample, roughly 30% falls within the top ten clones. The sequenced sample consisted of tumor tissue. Receptors were obtained from a human donor with peripheral T-cell lymphoma.

The chain is built from TRBV18 and TRBJ2-1, with a possible D match to TRBD2 (6 bases). Trimming pared 1 base from V and 1 base from J, leaving 11 bases between. Germline V lookup: CDR1 KGHSH, CDR2 LQKENI. This CDR3 spans 16 amino acids. CDR3 bases: TGTGCCAGCTCACCACTGGAGGGTGCATCCTACAATGAGCAGTTCTTC. Protein sequence: CASSPLEGASYNEQFF.

As concerns this clone: At one boundary the junction diverges from the germline segment, which might be a read error. The rearrangement joins TRBV11-3 to TRBJ2-7; D remains ambiguous. Germline-derived CDR1 and CDR2 are SGHNT and YENEEA. The CDR3 runs 15 residues. The CDR3 here is CASSARTDHSYEQYF. The CDR3 DNA is TGTGCCAGCAGCGCGCGGACCGACCACTCCTACGAGCAGTACTTT.

The chain uses TRBV15 and TRBJ1-5; TRBD1 agrees at 10 bases. CDR1 and CDR2 (germline): LNHNV, YYDKDF (reference sequence). The J segment lost 7 bases and the V segment lost 4 bases, leaving 4 bases of the junction unmatched. The CDR3 loop spans 14 amino acids. In DNA form, the CDR3 reads TGTGCCACCAGCACCCGGGACAGGGGACAGCCCCAGCATTTT. It codes for CATSTRDRGQPQHF.

The chain is built from TRBV18 and TRBJ1-5; 7 bases align to TRBD1. Germline V CDR1 and CDR2: KGHSH, LQKENI. The CDR3 sequence is 15 residues long. Trimming cost V 3 bases and J 4 bases; bases outside gene matches: 6. The CDR3 reads CASSPAGQPNQPQHF. The DNA for the CDR3 is TGTGCCAGCTCACCGGCGGGACAGCCAAATCAGCCCCAGCATTTT.

This chain uses TRBV6-8 with TRBJ2-2, with 7 bases matching TRBD1. Trimming at V came to 6 bases and at J to 0 bases, leaving 7 bases not matched to a gene. The CDR3 contains 16 residues. CDR1 MNHGY and CDR2 SAAAGT come from the germline V gene. The CDR3 loop is CASRTGLFTNTGELFF. CDR3 bases: TGTGCCAGCAGGACAGGGCTATTCACGAACACCGGGGAGCTGTTTTTT.

By share, this clone ranks as medium-sized (0.01 to 0.1%). Some base is unread or ambiguous, which is why its residue reads as X. This chain uses TRBV11-3 with TRBJ2-7, with TRBD1 identical over 9 bases. The CDR3 consists of 14 residues. The junction had 3 bases not matched to a gene; V was cut back by 4 bases and J by 2 bases. Germline V CDR1 and CDR2: SGHNT, YENEEA. CDR3 DNA sequence: TGTGCCAGCAGCTCCGGGACAGGGRCCTACGAGCAGTACTTC. It encodes CASSSGTGXYEQYF.

This sequence joins TRBV29-1 and TRBJ2-7; TRBD2 is a possible D gene (5 bases). CDR1 SQVTM and CDR2 ANQGSEA come from the germline V gene. Deletions cut 5 bases from V and 7 bases from J, with 21 bases between. The CDR3 contains 14 residues. This chain's CDR3 is CSVSETNLMGEQYF. As DNA, the CDR3 is TGCAGCGTTTCTGAGACTAACCTAATGGGGGAGCAGTACTTC.

The chain is built from TRBV6-1 and TRBJ1-1; D is unclear. The CDR3 is 14 residues long. Germline V gene lookup returns CDR1 MNHNS and CDR2 SASEGT. Trimming pared 1 base from V and 3 bases from J, leaving 9 bases between. For the CDR3, the DNA is TGTGCCAGCAGTGAAGAACACAGTGACACTGAAGCTTTCTTT. This gives the protein CASSEEHSDTEAFF.

The chain combines TRBV18 with TRBJ1-5, with D hard to call. V was clipped by 6 bases and J by 4 bases, with 10 bases between them. The germline V gene encodes CDR1 KGHSH and CDR2 LQKENI. CDR3 length: 13 residues. CDR3 sequence reads: CASSPIENQPQHF. The CDR3 DNA follows: TGTGCCAGCTCTCCTATTGAGAATCAGCCCCAGCATTTT.

This clone showed up just a few times. This sequence joins TRBV6-8 and TRBJ1-6; D call uncertain. The ends were cut back, 0 bases at V and 0 bases at J, with 12 bases in the middle. From germline, CDR1 is MNHGY and CDR2 SAAAGT. The length of the CDR3 is 18 residues. Written as DNA, the CDR3 is TGTGCCAGCAGTTACTCCTCCTCAGGCCGCTCCTATAATTCACCCCTCCACTTT. Protein: CASSYSSSGRSYNSPLHF.

V usage is TRBV19 and J usage is TRBJ1-5, with D perhaps TRBD1 (5 bases). The germline CDR1 and CDR2 sequences are LNHDA and SQIVND (reference sequence). The V and J ends lost 6 bases and 6 bases respectively, with 30 bases between them. The CDR3 runs 19 residues. Here the CDR3 reads CASSPSGDRAFGWIQPQHF. The CDR3 bases are TGTGCCAGTAGCCCCAGTGGGGACCGAGCCTTTGGTTGGATTCAGCCCCAGCATTTT.

This chain uses TRBV19 with TRBJ1-2, with 9 bases fitting TRBD1. Germline V CDR1 and CDR2: LNHDA, SQIVND (reference sequence). J gave up 2 bases and V 5 bases, and 6 bases lay outside the gene matches. The CDR3 totals 15 residues. The DNA for the CDR3 is TGTGCCAGTAGTTTTCCAGACAGGGGGAACTATGGCTACACCTTC. It is translated as CASSFPDRGNYGYTF.

The CDR3 spells CASSYSGGRGYTF. The CDR3 nucleotides are TGTGCCAGCAGTTACTCGGGGGGCCGAGGCTACACCTTC. The rearrangement links TRBV6-8 to TRBJ1-2; TRBD1 might be the D (6 bases). This CDR3 has 13 amino acids. V was cut by 0 bases and J by 8 bases, with 10 bases left in between. Germline CDR1 MNHGY, CDR2 SAAAGT.

This clone has more than one count but fewer than ten. J is TRBJ1-4 and V is TRBV10-2; TRBD1 might be the D (5 bases). The CDR3 is 14 residues long. V gave up 4 bases and J gave up 4 bases, with 10 bases separating them. From germline, CDR1 is WSHSY and CDR2 SAAADI. The CDR3 is CASSAAGINEKLFF. CDR3 DNA: TGCGCCAGCAGTGCCGCAGGGATTAATGAAAAACTGTTTTTT.

By proportion, this clone is medium-sized. The rearrangement uses TRBV11-3 and TRBJ2-7; TRBD2 is a possible D gene (6 bases). This CDR3 spans 15 amino acids. The ends were cut back, 2 bases at V and 5 bases at J, with 16 bases in the middle. The V gene's germline CDR1 is SGHNT and CDR2 YENEEA. CDR3 sequence reads: CASSLNALAFHEQYF. The CDR3 coding sequence is TGTGCCAGCAGCTTAAATGCCCTAGCGTTCCACGAGCAGTACTTC. Supplemented by reference TRBV11-3 and TRBJ2-7, the full variable domain reads EAGVVQSPRYKIIEKKQPVAFWCNPISGHNTLYWYLQNLGQGPELLIRYENEEAVDDSQLPKDRFSAERLKGVDSTLKIQPAELGDSAVYLCASSLNALAFHEQYFGPGTRLTVT.

Details on this clone: The junction shows a germline mismatch at one end, possibly a read error. J is TRBJ2-3 and V is TRBV30, with 13 bases identical to TRBD2. CDR1 is GTSNPN and CDR2 is SVGIG in the germline V gene (reference sequence). This CDR3 is built from 19 residues. The CDR3 here is CAWSRTSGGNYHSTDMQYF. The CDR3 DNA reads TGTGCCTGGAGCCGGACTAGCGGGGGAAATTATCATAGCACAGATATGCAGTATTTT.

The gene calls are TRBV28 and TRBJ1-2; D unclear. Between the trimmed V and J ends, which lost 2 bases and 0 bases, there was a span of 7 bases. Germline CDR1 MDHEN, CDR2 SYDVKM. The CDR3 length is 14 residues. CDR3 loop: CASSLEAANYGYTF. In DNA form, the CDR3 reads TGTGCCAGCAGTTTAGAGGCAGCTAACTATGGCTACACCTTC.

This chain uses TRBV29-1 with TRBJ1-1; TRBD1 is a possible D gene (5 bases). This CDR3 has 13 amino acids. Trimming shortened V by 4 bases and J by 5 bases, and 14 bases separated the two germline ends. CDR1 and CDR2 (germline): SQVTM, ANQGSEA. CDR3 coding DNA: TGCAGCGTTGTTCGGACACCTAGAACTGAAGCTTTCTTT. Amino acid sequence: CSVVRTPRTEAFF.

V is TRBV19 and J is TRBJ2-3, with TRBD2 as a possible D gene (5 bases). The CDR3 covers 12 residues. Looked up from germline, CDR1 is LNHDA and CDR2 is SQIVND (reference sequence). This chain's CDR3 is CASAGPTDTQYF. DNA for the CDR3: TGTGCTAGCGCAGGCCCCACAGATACGCAGTATTTT.

V usage is TRBV10-2 and J usage is TRBJ1-5, with a tentative D call TRBD1 (6 bases). CDR3 length: 13 amino acids. The germline CDR1 and CDR2 sequences are WSHSY and SAAADI. V was trimmed by 9 bases and J by 7 bases, leaving 16 bases between them. This CDR3 reads CASTSGESQPQHF. Here the CDR3 DNA reads TGCGCCAGTACCTCAGGGGAAAGCCAGCCCCAGCATTTT.

CDR3 residues: CASSIALVYNEQFF. The CDR3 nucleotides read TGTGCCAGTAGTATAGCTTTGGTCTACAATGAGCAGTTCTTC. The V and J genes are TRBV19 and TRBJ2-1, with D unclear. The V gene's germline CDR1 is LNHDA and CDR2 SQIVND (reference sequence). Trimming stripped 1 base from V and 3 bases from J, with 7 bases between. This CDR3 spans 14 amino acids.

This clone was detected only once. The chain employs TRBV28 and TRBJ2-7; 9 positions agree with TRBD1. Per germline, CDR1 MDHEN and CDR2 SYDVKM. J was trimmed by 7 bases and V by 3 bases; bases with no gene match: 4. This CDR3 contains 13 residues. In DNA, the CDR3 is TGTGCCAGCAGTTTTAACAGGGGGCGGGAGCAGTACTTC. This codes for CASSFNRGREQYF.

V usage is TRBV2 and J usage is TRBJ1-2, with D unclear. Germline V gene data show CDR1 as SNHLY and CDR2 as FYNNEI. CDR3 size: 14 residues. V lost 10 bases and J lost 8, with 23 bases in between. CDR3 residues: CATWVDEGSRGYTF. The CDR3 DNA reads as TGTGCCACCTGGGTGGACGAAGGGAGCAGGGGCTACACCTTC.

Within the sample, this clone is medium-sized. At the DNA level, this CDR3 is encoded by other sequences in the same sample as well. The chain has TRBV6-8 and TRBJ2-1; TRBD2 agrees at 8 bases. With 5 bases clipped from V and 2 bases from J, the junction kept 5 bases outside the gene matches. This CDR3 has 15 residues. Germline assignment: CDR1 MNHGY and CDR2 SAAAGT. In nucleotides, the CDR3 is TGTGCCAGCAGTGTGGCGGGGGGACCCTACAATGAGCAGTTCTTC. This gives the protein CASSVAGGPYNEQFF.

This sequence joins TRBV19 and TRBJ1-5, with 9 bases aligning to TRBD1. V shed 5 bases and J 2 bases; nucleotides not matched to a gene: 10. CDR1 LNHDA and CDR2 SQIVND come from the germline V gene (reference sequence). The CDR3 has 17 residues. The CDR3, as DNA: TGTGCCAGTAGTTTAGGACAGGGGTCAGTCGGCAATCAGCCCCAGCATTTT. Amino acids: CASSLGQGSVGNQPQHF.

The chain recombines TRBV6-8 with TRBJ1-3; the match to TRBD1 covers 7 bases. The germline V gene encodes CDR1 MNHGY and CDR2 SAAAGT. The CDR3 loop spans 14 amino acids. J lost 5 bases, V lost 2 bases, and 3 bases had no gene match. CDR3 loop: CASSYQGDRNTIYF. In DNA form, the CDR3 reads TGTGCCAGCAGTTACCAGGGGGACCGAAACACCATATATTTT.

The chain recombines TRBV15 with TRBJ1-5, with D unresolved. This CDR3 has 14 amino acids. The V gene's germline CDR1 is LNHNV and CDR2 YYDKDF (reference sequence). The V and J ends lost 0 bases and 5 bases respectively, with 8 bases between them. The CDR3 coding sequence is TGTGCCACCAGCAGAGATAAGCGGGATCAGCCCCAGCATTTT. Translating gives CATSRDKRDQPQHF. The full variable domain, rest sourced from reference TRBV15 and TRBJ1-5, is DAMVIQNPRYQVTQFGKPVTLSCSQTLNHNVMYWYQQKSSQAPKLLFHYYDKDFNNEADTPDNFQSRRPNTSFCFLDIRSPGLGDTAMYLCATSRDKRDQPQHFGDGTRLSIL.

J is TRBJ1-1 and V is TRBV19; no definite D call. This CDR3 has 14 amino acids. The germline CDR1 and CDR2 sequences are LNHDA and SQIVND (reference sequence). V was pared by 6 bases and J by 0 bases, with 11 bases between. The CDR3 reads CASSGRTMNTEAFF. The CDR3 nucleotides are TGTGCCAGTAGCGGACGCACAATGAACACTGAAGCTTTCTTT. Full variable domain (outside the CDR3, taken from reference TRBV19 and TRBJ1-1): DGGITQSPKYLFRKEGQNVTLSCEQNLNHDAMYWYRQDPGQGLRLIYYSQIVNDFQKGDIAEGYSVSREKKESFPLTVTSAQKNPTAFYLCASSGRTMNTEAFFGQGTRLTVV.

The chain has TRBV6-8 and TRBJ1-3, with D perhaps matching TRBD1 (5 bases). Germline CDR1 reads MNHGY; CDR2 reads SAAAGT. This CDR3 is 13 amino acids long. The V end was cut by 10 bases, the J end by 0 bases, with 10 bases between. CDR3 DNA sequence: TGTGCCACCCAGGGCGACTCTGGAAACACCATATATTTT. This encodes CATQGDSGNTIYF.